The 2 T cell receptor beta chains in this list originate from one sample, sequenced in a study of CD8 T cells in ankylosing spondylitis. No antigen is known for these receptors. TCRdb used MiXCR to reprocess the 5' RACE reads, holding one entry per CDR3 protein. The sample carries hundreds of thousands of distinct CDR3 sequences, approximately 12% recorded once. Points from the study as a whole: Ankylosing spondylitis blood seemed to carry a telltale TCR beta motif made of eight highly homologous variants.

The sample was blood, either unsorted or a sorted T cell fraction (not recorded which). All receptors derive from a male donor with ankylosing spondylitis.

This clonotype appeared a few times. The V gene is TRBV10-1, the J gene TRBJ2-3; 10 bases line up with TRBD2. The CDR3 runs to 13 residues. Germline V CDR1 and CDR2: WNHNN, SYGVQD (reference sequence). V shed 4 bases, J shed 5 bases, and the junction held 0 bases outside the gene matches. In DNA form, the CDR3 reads TGCGCCAGCAGTGGACTAGCGGGAGATACGCAGTATTTT. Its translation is CASSGLAGDTQYF.

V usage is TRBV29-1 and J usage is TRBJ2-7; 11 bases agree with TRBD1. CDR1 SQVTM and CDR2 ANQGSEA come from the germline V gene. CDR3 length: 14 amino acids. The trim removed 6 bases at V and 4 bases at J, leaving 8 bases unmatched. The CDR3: CSVAGQGAQYEQYF. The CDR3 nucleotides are TGCAGCGTCGCCGGACAGGGGGCGCAGTACGAGCAGTACTTC.